These 30 T cell receptor beta chains share one sample of origin, sequenced in a study of blood T cell repertoires in COVID-19. The repertoire was sequenced with immunoSEQ multiplex PCR; TCRdb's copy has only in-frame clones and lacks some. Of about 36,000 clones listed, 65% to 80% are singletons. Input material: peripheral blood. The receptors here all came from a man in his fifties or sixties with active COVID-19.

V is TRBV6-2 or TRBV6-3 and J is TRBJ1-1; a weak D match, TRBD1 (5 bases). V shed 2 bases and J shed 5 bases, with 9 bases lying between them. The CDR3 consists of 13 residues. The germline gives CDR1 MNHEY, CDR2 SVGEGT. Here the CDR3 DNA reads TGTGCCAGCAGTTACAACAGGAAGACTGAAGCTTTCTTT. This translates into CASSYNRKTEAFF.

Concerning this clone itself: This specimen includes other DNA sequences encoding the same CDR3. As DNA, the CDR3 is TGCGCCAGCAGCCAAGCTGGACTAAATAATTCACCCCTCCACTTT. It translates to CASSQAGLNNSPLHF. This chain connects TRBV4-1 to TRBJ1-6; D gene unclear. This CDR3 has 15 amino acids. Germline V gene sequence: CDR1 MGHRA, CDR2 YSYEKL. The V gene lost 1 base and the J gene lost 5 bases, with 9 bases spanning the gap.

This sequence joins TRBV7-8 and TRBJ2-7; 8 nucleotides line up with TRBD1. Trimming at V came to 5 bases and at J to 2 bases, leaving 8 bases not matched to a gene. The germline V gene encodes CDR1 SGHVS and CDR2 FQNEAQ. The CDR3 covers 15 residues. The CDR3 DNA is TGTGCCAGCAGCGCCGGACAGGGACCCACCTACGAGCAGTACTTC. This gives the protein CASSAGQGPTYEQYF.

V gene TRBV5-4 combines with J gene TRBJ2-7; D is unclear. CDR1 and CDR2 (germline): SGHNT, YYREEE (reference sequence). Trimming took 4 bases from V and 1 from J, leaving 9 bases between them. The CDR3 runs to 13 residues. The CDR3: CASSTDSSYEQYF. In nucleotides, the CDR3 is TGTGCCAGCAGCACTGATTCATCCTACGAGCAGTACTTC.

The chain is built from TRBV3-1 (or the pseudogene TRBV3-2) and TRBJ2-5; 10 bases are a match to TRBD2. CDR3 length: 16 amino acids. Germline CDR1 is LGHDT and CDR2 is YNNKEL (reference sequence). The V segment lost 8 bases and the J segment 0 bases; nucleotides outside the gene matches: 9. CDR3 amino acids: CASGSSSGGYQETQYF. The CDR3 DNA reads TGTGCCAGCGGATCTTCTAGCGGGGGCTACCAAGAGACCCAGTACTTC.

The CDR3 DNA is TGCGCCAGCAGCCAAGGACAGGACCCAAGGGCCTATGGCTACACCTTC. Translated: CASSQGQDPRAYGYTF. The chain is built from TRBV4-3 and TRBJ1-2, with TRBD1 as a possible D gene (6 bases). Germline CDR1 LGHNA, CDR2 YSLEER. V lost 1 base and J lost 4, with 16 bases in between. CDR3 length equals 16 residues.

The chain carries TRBV3-1 (or the pseudogene TRBV3-2) and TRBJ1-2, with TRBD1 matching 7 bases. V lost 3 bases and J lost 1; bases outside the gene matches: 11. The germline CDR1 and CDR2 sequences are LGHDT and YNNKEL (reference sequence). The CDR3 length is 17 residues. The CDR3 DNA reads as TGTGCCAGCAGCCAGTTGCACGGGACAGATTTTAACTATGGCTACACCTTC. It specifies CASSQLHGTDFNYGYTF.

This chain connects TRBV7-9 to TRBJ1-6, with 10 bases identical to TRBD1. Trimming removed 4 bases from V and 9 bases from J; junction bases left unmatched: 6. Germline CDR1 and CDR2: SEHNR and FQNEAQ (reference sequence). The CDR3 consists of 15 residues. CDR3 region: CASSWGQGTGSPLHF. CDR3 nucleotide sequence: TGTGCCAGCAGCTGGGGACAGGGGACGGGTTCACCCCTCCACTTT.

This chain uses TRBV2 with TRBJ2-1; TRBD2 matches at 11 bases. The CDR3 loop spans 16 amino acids. Germline V gene data show CDR1 as SNHLY and CDR2 as FYNNEI. V shed 7 bases, J shed 8 bases, and the junction held 13 bases outside the gene matches. The CDR3 nucleotides are TGTGCCAGCACGGGAATAGCGGGAGGGCCGGACCATGAGCAGTTCTTC. Its translation is CASTGIAGGPDHEQFF.

The rearrangement uses TRBV6-6 and TRBJ2-3, with 7 bases aligning to TRBD1. Germline values: CDR1 MNHNY, CDR2 SVGAGI (reference sequence). Trimming removed 2 bases from V and 4 bases from J; junction bases left unmatched: 0. The CDR3 loop spans 13 amino acids. The CDR3 sequence: CASSYDRADTQYF. The DNA for the CDR3 is TGTGCCAGCAGTTACGACAGGGCAGATACGCAGTATTTT.

The chain is built from TRBV27 and TRBJ2-7; D gene unclear. Germline assignment: CDR1 MNHEY and CDR2 SMNVEV (reference sequence). The CDR3 runs to 14 residues. Trimming took 2 bases from V and 0 from J, leaving 8 bases between them. Written as DNA, the CDR3 is TGTGCCAGCAGTTTAACCGGGTACTCCTACGAGCAGTACTTC. Protein product: CASSLTGYSYEQYF.

The V call is TRBV9, the J call TRBJ2-1; D call uncertain. The V gene's germline CDR1 is SGDLS and CDR2 YYNGEE. V lost 4 bases and J lost 0, with 11 bases in between. The length of the CDR3 is 15 residues. The DNA for the CDR3 is TGTGCCAGCAGCCCGAGCGCCGGCTCCTACAATGAGCAGTTCTTC. Translation gives CASSPSAGSYNEQFF.

The chain links TRBV3-1 (or the pseudogene TRBV3-2) to TRBJ2-5; 7 bases are shared with TRBD2. The V gene end was trimmed by 4 bases and the J gene end by 5 bases; junction bases not matched to a gene: 13. Germline assignment: CDR1 LGHDT and CDR2 YNNKEL (reference sequence). This CDR3 contains 16 residues. The CDR3 coding sequence is TGTGCCAGCAGCCTGGGAGGGTTACATCGGGGGGAGACCCAGTACTTC. This sequence encodes CASSLGGLHRGETQYF.

V usage is TRBV6-4 and J usage is TRBJ1-1; D perhaps matches TRBD1 (5 bases). The CDR3 runs 13 residues. Deletions cut 6 bases from V and 5 bases from J, with 13 bases between. CDR1 and CDR2 from the germline V gene are MRHNA and SNTAGT. Here the CDR3 DNA reads TGTGCCAGCAGCACGGGGGAGGGGACTGAAGCTTTCTTT. This gives the protein CASSTGEGTEAFF.

This chain uses TRBV9 with TRBJ2-7, with 8 positions matching TRBD2. Germline CDR1 is SGDLS and CDR2 is YYNGEE. The junction had 7 bases not matched to a gene; V was cut back by 4 bases and J by 4 bases. CDR3 length equals 14 residues. The chain's CDR3 is CASSPRTSPYEQYF. The CDR3 DNA reads TGTGCCAGCAGCCCCCGGACTAGCCCTTACGAGCAGTACTTC.

The genes are TRBV2 and TRBJ2-3; TRBD2 aligns across 13 bases. There are 16 residues in the CDR3. From germline, CDR1 is SNHLY and CDR2 FYNNEI. After removal of 2 bases from V and 4 bases from J, the junction contained 3 bases not matched to a gene. The CDR3 sequence is CASSERTSGRADTQYF. CDR3 sequence (DNA): TGTGCCAGCAGTGAAAGGACTAGCGGGAGAGCAGATACGCAGTATTTT.

This chain joins TRBV2 and TRBJ1-2; 10 bases align to TRBD1. Losses at the gene ends were 6 bases for V and 1 base for J; bases not matched to a gene: 2. This CDR3 region has 14 residues. Germline V gives CDR1 SNHLY, CDR2 FYNNEI. The CDR3 sequence: CASSRDRGNYGYTF. CDR3 sequence (DNA): TGTGCCAGCAGCAGGGACAGGGGTAACTATGGCTACACCTTC.

The V call is TRBV5-1, the J call TRBJ2-1; D uncertain. V lost 0 bases, J lost 5 bases, and 9 bases lay in between. This CDR3 comprises 14 residues. Germline V CDR1 and CDR2: SGHRS, YFSETQ. CDR3 sequence (DNA): TGCGCCAGCAGCTTGGCCGGTCTGAACAATGAGCAGTTCTTC. Amino acids: CASSLAGLNNEQFF.

The V gene is TRBV6-5, the J gene TRBJ1-1; D call uncertain. Trimming removed 2 bases at V and 7 bases at J, with 11 bases between. The CDR3 totals 13 residues. Germline CDR1 is MNHEY and CDR2 is SVGAGI. CDR3 coding DNA: TGTGCCAGCAGTTACGCCCCGGGAGTTGAAGCTTTCTTT. This codes for CASSYAPGVEAFF.

CDR3 nucleotides: TGTGCCAGCAGCGCGGGTCTTAGGGAGGGGACCCAGTACTTC. It encodes CASSAGLREGTQYF. The rearrangement links TRBV9 to TRBJ2-5, with 7 nucleotides matching TRBD2. With 3 bases clipped from V and 7 bases from J, the junction kept 9 bases outside the gene matches. This CDR3 has 14 residues. Germline loops: CDR1 SGDLS, CDR2 YYNGEE.

The table lists this clone with a count of one. CDR3 in DNA: TGTGCCAGTCACTGGGCGGGACAGGGGTTCTCGGGGGCCAACGTCCTGACTTTC. Its protein product is CASHWAGQGFSGANVLTF. The chain recombines TRBV19 with TRBJ2-6, with TRBD1 matching 10 bases. Germline CDR1 is LNHDA and CDR2 is SQIVND (reference sequence). The CDR3 is made up of 18 amino acids. With V trimmed by 8 bases and J by 4 bases, 14 bases remained unmatched.

This chain uses TRBV7-8 with TRBJ2-7; the match to TRBD1 covers 7 bases. The CDR3 is 15 residues long. Germline-derived CDR1 and CDR2 are SGHVS and FQNEAQ. Trimming took 2 bases from V and 5 from J; bases not matched to a gene: 9. CDR3 amino acids: CASSLRRDRVNEQYF. CDR3 in DNA: TGTGCCAGCAGCTTACGGCGAGACAGGGTCAACGAGCAGTACTTC.

This chain connects TRBV6-2 or TRBV6-3 to TRBJ2-6; 11 bases agree with TRBD2. Germline assignment: CDR1 MNHEY and CDR2 SVGEGT. With 5 bases clipped from V and 0 bases from J, the junction kept 6 bases outside the gene matches. The CDR3 contains 18 residues. The CDR3 sequence: CASSEGLAALSGANVLTF. The CDR3 DNA is TGTGCCAGCAGTGAGGGACTAGCGGCCCTCTCTGGGGCCAACGTCCTGACTTTC.

V and J are TRBV7-9 and TRBJ1-2, with D unclear. The germline V gene encodes CDR1 SEHNR and CDR2 FQNEAQ (reference sequence). V was cut by 3 bases and J by 2 bases, with 13 bases left in between. The CDR3 has 15 residues. The DNA of the CDR3 is TGTGCCAGCAGCTTGGCCGATATGTTCAACTATGGCTACACCTTC. Translating gives CASSLADMFNYGYTF.

This clone was picked up one time. The chain has TRBV30 and TRBJ2-2; tentative D call: TRBD1 (6 bases). The V end was cut by 3 bases, the J end by 6 bases, with 11 bases between. This CDR3 is built from 13 residues. The V gene's germline CDR1 is GTSNPN and CDR2 SVGIG (reference sequence). The DNA of the CDR3 is TGTGCCTGGAGGGACAGCCGGGCCGGGGAGCTGTTTTTT. This encodes CAWRDSRAGELFF.

The sample holds one count of this clone. The chain carries TRBV3-1 (or the pseudogene TRBV3-2) and TRBJ1-2, with TRBD1 as a possible D gene (5 bases). Germline V gene lookup returns CDR1 LGHDT and CDR2 YNNKEL (reference sequence). There are 15 residues in the CDR3. The V and J ends lost 6 bases and 7 bases respectively, with 21 bases between them. CDR3 residues: CASSRRQSDRGGYTF. Here the CDR3 DNA reads TGTGCCAGCAGTCGAAGACAATCGGATAGGGGTGGCTACACCTTC.

The rearrangement joins TRBV6-1 to TRBJ2-5; 10 bases line up with TRBD1. This CDR3 has 15 amino acids. The J segment lost 5 bases and the V segment lost 5 bases, leaving 8 bases of the junction unmatched. Germline CDR1 reads MNHNS; CDR2 reads SASEGT. CDR3 sequence: CASSQGQGGKETQYF. Here the CDR3 DNA reads TGTGCCAGCAGTCAAGGACAGGGGGGGAAGGAGACCCAGTACTTC.

This clone was counted a few times. This chain links TRBV4-2 with TRBJ2-7, with TRBD2 identical over 12 bases. V dropped 5 bases and J dropped 2; count of bases not matched to a gene: 7. This CDR3 contains 16 residues. Germline CDR1 is LGHNA and CDR2 is YNFKEQ. The CDR3 reads CASSERTSGTTYEQYF. Written as DNA, the CDR3 is TGTGCCAGCAGCGAGCGGACTAGCGGGACAACCTACGAGCAGTACTTC.

This chain uses TRBV19 with TRBJ2-5, with 12 bases identical to TRBD2. V shed 4 bases and J 5 bases; nucleotides not matched to a gene: 8. The CDR3 contains 16 residues. Germline-derived CDR1 and CDR2 are LNHDA and SQIVND (reference sequence). The CDR3 reads CASSTRLAGESETQYF. CDR3 in DNA: TGTGCCAGTAGTACTAGACTAGCGGGAGAAAGTGAGACCCAGTACTTC.

CDR3 nucleotide sequence: TGCGCCAGCAGCCAGGACTTGGGCACAGATACGCAGTATTTT. Its translation is CASSQDLGTDTQYF. The V and J genes are TRBV4-3 and TRBJ2-3; D perhaps matches TRBD2 (5 bases). Germline V CDR1 and CDR2: LGHNA, YSLEER. The CDR3 spans 14 residues. V was pared by 3 bases and J by 1 base, with 8 bases between.